Listed below are T cell receptor beta chains from one sample, sequenced in a study of radiotherapy plus CTLA-4 blockade in lung cancer. Using immunoSEQ multiplex PCR, the repertoire was profiled, and TCRdb retains in-frame clones only, with some absent. This table has 81,000 or so clones, under 85% appearing once. This specimen was peripheral blood, taken from a patient treated with radiotherapy plus ipilimumab. Every receptor here comes from a human donor with non-small cell lung cancer who had stable disease on radiotherapy plus ipilimumab. CDR3s include the opening cysteine and the closing phenylalanine or tryptophan. The D gene is left open where the match is weak. Size is stated for part of the rows, as once, few or many counts, or as a class when the clone is expanded.

V	D	J	size	DNA	CDR3
TRBV5-1	-	TRBJ1-1	-	TGCGCCAGCAGCCGGGTCCTAGGCGCTGAAGCTTTCTTT	CASSRVLGAEAFF
TRBV23-1	-	TRBJ2-7	-	TGCGCCAGCAGTCCAAATGGGCAGGGAACGTCCTACGAGCAGTACTTC	CASSPNGQGTSYEQYF
TRBV5-6	-	TRBJ1-1	-	TGTGCCAGCAGCGGTTTACAGGGTTTCGTGACTGAAGCTTTCTTT	CASSGLQGFVTEAFF
TRBV7-9	TRBD1	TRBJ1-2	-	TGTGCCACCCAAGACAGGGATCTTGGCTACACCTTC	CATQDRDLGYTF
TRBV11-2	-	TRBJ1-6	-	TGTGCCAGCAGCTTAGGGGGGGCCTCTTCACCCCTCCACTTT	CASSLGGASSPLHF
TRBV19	-	TRBJ1-2	-	TGTGCCAGTAGTATGTTTGGTCGGAACCAATTGTACTATGGCTACACCTTC	CASSMFGRNQLYYGYTF
TRBV4-1	TRBD1	TRBJ2-1	-	TGCGCCAGCAGGCGACAGGGGGACTACAATGAGCAGTTCTTC	CASRRQGDYNEQFF
TRBV5-1	TRBD2	TRBJ2-5	-	TGCGCCAGCAGCAACTTAGCGGGGGCCCTCCAAGAGACCCAGTACTTC	CASSNLAGALQETQYF
TRBV6-5	TRBD1	TRBJ1-2	-	TGTGCCAGCAGTTACGTCGGGACAGGGGTGTACACCTTC	CASSYVGTGVYTF
TRBV9	-	TRBJ1-2	-	TGTGCCAGCAGCGTCACGAGTTCGGGAGATCTAAACTATGGCTACACCTTC	CASSVTSSGDLNYGYTF
TRBV5-4	TRBD1	TRBJ1-1	-	TGTGCCAGCAGCTCGGGACAGGGGGCTCTTGGGGCTTTCTTT	CASSSGQGALGAFF
TRBV6-4	-	TRBJ1-2	once	TGTGCCAGCAGTGCTTACGACGGGGCAGGGGGCTACACCTTC	CASSAYDGAGGYTF
TRBV14	TRBD1	TRBJ2-7	few	TGTGCCAGCAGCCGCCTAGGAGACAGGGCGAGGGAGCAGTACTTC	CASSRLGDRAREQYF
TRBV5-8	-	TRBJ1-4	-	TGTGCCAGCAGTCTCAGGCAGGATTGGACTAATGAAAAACTGTTTTTT	CASSLRQDWTNEKLFF
TRBV9	TRBD1	TRBJ1-5	-	TGTGCCAGCAGCCTAACAGGGGGCCGACAGCCCCAGCATTTT	CASSLTGGRQPQHF
TRBV5-1	TRBD1	TRBJ2-3	-	TGCGCCAGCGCAACGGGACAGAACACAGATACGCAGTATTTT	CASATGQNTDTQYF
TRBV2	TRBD1	TRBJ2-3	-	TGTGCCAGCTCGTGGACAGGGGGCACAGATACGCAGTATTTT	CASSWTGGTDTQYF
TRBV9	TRBD2	TRBJ2-5	-	TGTGCCAGCAGCGTAGGCGGGAGTAAGTTGGAGACCCAGTACTTC	CASSVGGSKLETQYF
TRBV5-1	TRBD1	TRBJ2-7	-	TGCGCCAGCAGCTTGGCCGGGGGCGGGACAGGGGCCTACGAGCAGTACTTC	CASSLAGGGTGAYEQYF
TRBV6-5	TRBD2	TRBJ2-7	-	TGTGCCAGCAGTTTCGGGGGGTCCACCTACGAGCAGTACTTC	CASSFGGSTYEQYF
TRBV18	-	TRBJ2-4	-	TGTGCCAGCTCACCACCCCCCTCCAGATTAAACATTCAGTACTTC	CASSPPPSRLNIQYF
TRBV7-2	-	TRBJ1-3	few	TGTGCCAGCAGCTTAGAGAGAAACACCATATATTTT	CASSLERNTIYF
TRBV29-1	-	TRBJ2-5	-	TGCAGCGTTGAAGGCCCCCGGCGATGGACCCAGTACTTC	CSVEGPRRWTQYF
TRBV28	TRBD1	TRBJ1-2	-	TGTGCCAGCAGTTGGACAGGCAACTATGGCTACACCTTC	CASSWTGNYGYTF
TRBV5-1	-	TRBJ1-2	few	TGCGCCAGCAGCTTGGACGGGTATGGCTACACCTTC	CASSLDGYGYTF
TRBV30	-	TRBJ1-5	few	TGTGCCTGGAGTCCCCAGTTTTCTGATTGTTGTAGCAATCAGCCCCAGCATTTT	CAWSPQFSDCCSNQPQHF
TRBV7-2	-	TRBJ1-5	-	TGTGCCAGCAGCTTTTGGGGGGATCAGCCCCAGCATTTT	CASSFWGDQPQHF
TRBV6-1	-	TRBJ2-5	-	TGTGCCAGCAGTGATTGGGCGGAAGAGACCCAGTACTTC	CASSDWAEETQYF
TRBV29-1	-	TRBJ2-3	-	TGCAGCGTTGAAGGCGGAGCCACGAGCACAGATACGCAGTATTTT	CSVEGGATSTDTQYF
TRBV5-6	-	TRBJ1-2	-	TGTGCCAGCCGTTCTCGAAGGGGGAACTATGGCTACACCTTC	CASRSRRGNYGYTF